What follows describes a single T cell receptor beta chain. No cognate antigen has been identified for it. Base qualities are missing; no much larger clone stands one base away. From its cysteine to its phenylalanine, the CDR3 spans 13 amino acids. CDR3 DNA only is kept here, 39 bases in frame from base 1. Reading the germline V gene (reference sequence) gives CDR1 SEHNR and CDR2 FQNEAQ. V sheds 6 bases and J sheds 5 bases, leaving 13 bases between their ends. The data derive from a study of T cell responses to AZD1222 COVID-19 vaccine (dated by TCRdb to the early 2020s). Some background on the complete study: A total of 233 trial participants underwent TCR sequencing, of whom about 210 received two doses of AZD1222 and some 25 received two doses of the MenACWY control vaccine. Trial participants were enrolled into age subgroups of 18-55, 56-69 and 70-plus years, which contained about 150, 28 and 57 TCR-sequenced participants, respectively.

The CDR3 regions of human TCRbeta chains were analyzed by immunosequencing. In the original analysis: TCRs in the repertoires were matched against a reference library of SARS-CoV-2-specific TCRs that had been generated with the MIRA antigen-specificity platform. Breadth was defined as the fraction of unique TCRs that were SARS-CoV-2-associated. Depth was defined as the fraction of total T cells that were SARS-CoV-2-associated. Each spike-specific TCR was assigned to its reactive spike region and to a CD4 or CD8 class using the MIRA data. Log10-transformed breadth and depth values were compared by one-way ANOVA with Sidak's multiple comparisons tests. Imported from immuneACCESS, the table was reduced by TCRdb to in-frame sequences with V and J called. These copies leave out some clones; in studies compared against another copy, an unresolved V gene accounts for under half, and the cause of the remainder is not known. That table is the source of V, J and clone size, and D and trimming were worked out from the DNA. The sample data list around 120,000 clones, and about 88% of these were observed just once. Less than 4% of the sample is taken by the ten largest.

Broad study findings and their caveats: Because no day 14 peak-response samples were available, the repertoires could be characterized only after the peak T cell response. The vaccine-associated CD4 TCRs covered the entire spike protein, and the dominant responses fell in regions 160-218 and 743-854. Spike-specific TCR breadth and depth rose significantly after two AZD1222 doses compared with day 0 and with MenACWY recipients. Participants were mostly white British and included more females than males, and it was suggested by the authors that clonal diversity may have been underestimated. The 56-69-year group was small, and its depth increase did not reach significance, likely because of low power. Nearly half of unique spike-specific TCRs reportedly recognized epitopes outside regions mutated in the B.1.351 and B.1.1.7 variants. Conclusions about previously exposed vaccinees were limited because only a handful of AZD1222 recipients were SARS-CoV-2 seropositive at baseline.

Explained via the paper, the time point label denotes: about 28 days (+/-7) after the second vaccine dose. AZD1222 recipients whose second dose came at about 4 weeks and those whose second dose came at about 12 weeks were combined into one group, since spike-specific TCR depth and breadth did not differ between the two schedules. Vaccinee samples came from UK trials COV001 and COV002, including a single-blind randomized controlled phase 2/3 trial of AZD1222 (ChAdOx1 nCoV-19) in healthy adults. For TCRbeta chain sequencing, PBMC samples were collected from trial participants at day 0 and at day 28 after the second dose.

This clonotype originated in an adult who received the AZD1222 COVID-19 vaccine. The source was peripheral blood, collected 28 days after the second AZD1222 dose. The chain is made from TRBV7-9 and TRBJ2-5; D gene: possibly TRBD2, on 5 matching bases. The CDR3 protein: CASRLGGGETQYF. Read as DNA, the sequence is TGTGCCAGCAGGTTGGGCGGCGGGGAGACCCAGTACTTC.